One and the same sample provided the 8 T cell receptor beta chains below, sequenced in a study of blood T cell repertoires in COVID-19. Some clones are missing from TCRdb's copy, which holds only in-frame ones; the method was immunoSEQ multiplex PCR. Of 400,000 or so clones listed, around nine tenths were seen once; the top ten hold approximately 2.9%. The sample consisted of peripheral blood. These receptor sequences come from a human donor in a cohort sampled during active COVID-19.

This clone came up once. The J gene is TRBJ2-5, the V gene TRBV15; weak D call: TRBD2 (6 bases). The V end lost 3 bases, the J end lost 2 bases, and 10 bases lay between the germline ends. The CDR3 totals 14 residues. The germline V gene has CDR1 LNHNV and CDR2 YYDKDF (reference sequence). The CDR3 region is CATSSFRGQETQYF. In DNA form, the CDR3 reads TGTGCCACCAGCAGCTTTCGGGGGCAAGAGACCCAGTACTTC.

This rearrangement joins TRBV19 to TRBJ2-2; TRBD1 matches at 7 bases. Germline V lookup: CDR1 LNHDA, CDR2 SQIVND (reference sequence). This CDR3 is 14 amino acids long. V was clipped by 6 bases and J by 5 bases; unmatched bases: 6. CDR3 sequence reads: CASSHTGVTGELFF. CDR3 DNA: TGTGCCAGTAGCCATACAGGGGTTACCGGGGAGCTGTTTTTT.

V is TRBV28 and J is TRBJ1-2, with 9 bases lining up with TRBD1. The CDR3 sequence is 13 residues long. Trimming removed 10 bases from V and 4 bases from J; junction bases left unmatched: 7. CDR1 and CDR2 (germline): MDHEN, SYDVKM. As DNA, the CDR3 is TGTGCCACCAGGACAGGGGCGGTCTATGGCTACACCTTC. Amino acid sequence: CATRTGAVYGYTF.

The V and J genes are TRBV7-2 and TRBJ2-4, with D tentatively TRBD2 (7 bases). The CDR3 is made up of 14 amino acids. CDR1 and CDR2 from the germline V gene are SGHTA and FQGNSA. V lost 0 bases to trimming and J lost 6 bases, with 9 bases between them. CDR3 protein: CASSLAGGGNIQYF. The DNA for the CDR3 is TGTGCCAGCAGCTTAGCAGGGGGGGGAAACATTCAGTACTTC.

J is TRBJ1-4 and V is TRBV6-2 or TRBV6-3; TRBD1 aligns across 7 bases. CDR1 is MNHEY and CDR2 is SVGEGT in the germline V gene. The junction had 11 bases not matched to a gene; V was cut back by 6 bases and J by 7 bases. CDR3 size: 15 residues. The CDR3 bases are TGTGCCAGCAGCAGACTTCCGGGACAGAGTGAAAAACTGTTTTTT. Protein sequence: CASSRLPGQSEKLFF.

The J gene is TRBJ1-2, the V gene TRBV23-1, with no clear D. TRBV23-1 is designated an ORF whose function remains uncertain. This CDR3 has 14 amino acids. With 4 bases removed from V and 7 bases from J, the gap between germline ends came to 16 bases. CDR3 protein: CASSRTTSGRGYTF. CDR3 bases: TGCGCCAGCAGTCGAACCACCTCAGGCCGTGGCTACACCTTC.

The chain employs TRBV11-1 and TRBJ1-2, with TRBD1 identical over 7 bases. V lost 1 base and J lost 4; bases outside the gene matches: 0. The CDR3 extends over 13 amino acids. CDR1 is SGHAT and CDR2 is FQDESV in the germline V gene (reference sequence). The CDR3: CASSLDRGYGYTF. For the CDR3, the DNA is TGTGCCAGCAGCTTAGACAGGGGCTATGGCTACACCTTC.

The rearrangement uses TRBV19 and TRBJ2-2, with TRBD1 matching over 12 bases. With 4 bases clipped from V and 4 bases from J, the junction kept 4 bases outside the gene matches. CDR3 length equals 16 residues. Per the germline V gene, CDR1 is LNHDA and CDR2 is SQIVND (reference sequence). This chain's CDR3 is CASSTGQGAGTGELFF. The CDR3 coding sequence is TGTGCCAGTAGTACGGGACAGGGGGCGGGCACCGGGGAGCTGTTTTTT. The entire variable domain, with the rest obtained from reference TRBV19 and TRBJ2-2, is as follows: DGGITQSPKYLFRKEGQNVTLSCEQNLNHDAMYWYRQDPGQGLRLIYYSQIVNDFQKGDIAEGYSVSREKKESFPLTVTSAQKNPTAFYLCASSTGQGAGTGELFFGEGSRLTVL.